These T cell receptor beta chains were read from a single sample in a study of cytomegalovirus exposure and HLA in healthy donors. Produced via immunoSEQ multiplex PCR; TCRdb's table is partial and in-frame only. The sample contains about 130,000 clones, over 80% of which appear only once. The sequenced material came from PBMCs. The receptors were sampled from a woman in her 30s in good health and CMV-seropositive. CDR3s include the opening cysteine and the closing phenylalanine or tryptophan.

v_call	j_call	cdr3_aa
TRBV9	TRBJ2-2	CASSVAPTNLPGELFF
TRBV2	TRBJ2-1	CASRGQLDYNEQFF
TRBV29-1	TRBJ1-4	CSVLSHNEKLFF
TRBV5-4	TRBJ2-7	CASSPAGTRSAEQYF
TRBV6-4	TRBJ1-1	CASKQEDSLNTEAFF
TRBV10-3	TRBJ2-5	CAISVSGGPGETQYF
TRBV19	TRBJ2-3	CASSIGGIADTQYF
TRBV7-8	TRBJ1-5	CASSSDRAEQPQHF
TRBV5-1	TRBJ1-1	CASSVGQGNTEAFF
TRBV27	TRBJ2-5	CASGPPAQETQYF
TRBV2	TRBJ2-1	CASTTPAGRVGFSEQFF
TRBV29-1	TRBJ2-1	CSVEAVTTSGSSHEQFF
TRBV5-1	TRBJ2-7	CASSFLSSGSYEQYF
TRBV15	TRBJ2-1	CATSRDGSAGGADNEQFF
TRBV19	TRBJ1-2	CASSIGGANGYTF
TRBV14	TRBJ1-2	CASSHARGGGYTF
TRBV19	TRBJ2-2	CASTGGQAGELFF
TRBV6-1	TRBJ2-7	CASSRDRSGYEQYF
TRBV19	TRBJ2-2	CASSNRGSYGELFF
TRBV27	TRBJ1-1	CASSVIQNTEAFF
TRBV14	TRBJ1-2	CASSPGVSYGYTF
TRBV6-5	TRBJ2-7	CASSPGTGGLEQYF
TRBV27	TRBJ2-1	CASSKGGTHTEQFF
TRBV5-1	TRBJ2-3	CASSDGASDTQYF
TRBV14	TRBJ2-1	CASSRQGSYNEQFF
TRBV10-3	TRBJ2-5	CAISERLAGVETQYF
TRBV18	TRBJ1-3	CASSPRWDSRNTIYF
TRBV2	TRBJ2-1	CASSAADSYNEQFF
TRBV4-1	TRBJ2-7	CASSHPGAGSYEQYF
TRBV18	TRBJ2-5	CASSPQGFPETQYF
TRBV5-1	TRBJ2-2	CASSLLPDSTGELFF
TRBV28	TRBJ2-7	CASSPTGTGSYEQYF